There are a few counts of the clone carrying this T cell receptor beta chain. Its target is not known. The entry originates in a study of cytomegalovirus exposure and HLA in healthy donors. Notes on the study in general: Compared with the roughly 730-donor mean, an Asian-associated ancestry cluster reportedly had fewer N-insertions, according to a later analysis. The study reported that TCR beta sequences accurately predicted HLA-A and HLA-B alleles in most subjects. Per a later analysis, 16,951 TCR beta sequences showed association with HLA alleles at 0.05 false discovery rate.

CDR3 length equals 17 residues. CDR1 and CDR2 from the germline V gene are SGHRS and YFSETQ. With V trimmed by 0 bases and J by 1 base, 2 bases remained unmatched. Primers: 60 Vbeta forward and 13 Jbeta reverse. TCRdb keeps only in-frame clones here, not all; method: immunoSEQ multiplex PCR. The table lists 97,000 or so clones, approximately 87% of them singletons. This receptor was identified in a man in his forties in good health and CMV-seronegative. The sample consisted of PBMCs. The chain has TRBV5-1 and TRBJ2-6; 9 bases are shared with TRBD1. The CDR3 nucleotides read TGCGCCAGCAGCTTGGGGACAGGGGAATCTGGGGCCAACGTCCTGACTTTC. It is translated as CASSLGTGESGANVLTF.